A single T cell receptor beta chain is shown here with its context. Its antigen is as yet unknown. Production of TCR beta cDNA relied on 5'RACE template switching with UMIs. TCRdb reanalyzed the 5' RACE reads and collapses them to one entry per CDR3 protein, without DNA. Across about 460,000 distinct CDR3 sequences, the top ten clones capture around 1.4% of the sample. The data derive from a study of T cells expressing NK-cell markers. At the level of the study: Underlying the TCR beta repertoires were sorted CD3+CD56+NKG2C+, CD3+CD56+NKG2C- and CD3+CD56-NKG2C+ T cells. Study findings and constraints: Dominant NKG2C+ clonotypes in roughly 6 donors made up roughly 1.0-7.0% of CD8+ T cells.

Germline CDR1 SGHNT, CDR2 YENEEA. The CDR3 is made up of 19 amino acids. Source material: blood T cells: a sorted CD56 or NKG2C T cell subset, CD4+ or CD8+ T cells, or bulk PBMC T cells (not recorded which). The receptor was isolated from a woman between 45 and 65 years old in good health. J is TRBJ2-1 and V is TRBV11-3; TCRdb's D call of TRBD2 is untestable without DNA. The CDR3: CASSLGLAGGPRTYNEQFF.